Listed below are T cell receptor beta chains from one sample, sequenced in a study of T cells in Graves' hyperthyroidism and ophthalmopathy. From the multiplex PCR reads, TCRdb called clonotypes with MiXCR, one entry per CDR3 protein. The table records some 600,000 distinct CDR3 sequences, approximately 15% of them present only once. The material sequenced was blood. The receptors here all came from a woman between 25 and 40 years old with Graves' hyperthyroidism that later progressed to Graves' ophthalmopathy. Each CDR3 is given with its conserved first and last residue. D genes are given only for firm matches. The size entry is marked missing in some rows and otherwise reads once, few, many or a size class.

abundance	d_gene	v_gene	j_gene	CDR3nt	CDR3aa
many	TRBD2	TRBV7-9	TRBJ2-1	TGTGCCAGCGGCCTAGTCGGTAGCGGGATCAATGAGCAGTTCTTC	CASGLVGSGINEQFF
.	TRBD1	TRBV6-2/TRBV6-3	TRBJ1-2	TGTGCCAGTACCCCCGGGACAGGGACAACTGGCTACACCTTC	CASTPGTGTTGYTF
many	.	TRBV7-8	TRBJ1-2	TGTGCCAGCAGCGATGCCCCCTGGAGGGAAAACTATGGCTACACCTTC	CASSDAPWRENYGYTF
many	.	TRBV2	TRBJ1-2	TGTGCCAGCACTACGGGGCAGAAATACTATGGCTACACCTTC	CASTTGQKYYGYTF
many	.	TRBV28	TRBJ2-1	TGTGCCAGCAATCCCAGGGGAAGGGGCCCTACGAATGAGCAGTTCTTC	CASNPRGRGPTNEQFF
many	.	TRBV11-1	TRBJ2-7	TGTGCCAGCAGCTTAGGGTGGGGCTCCTACGAGCAGTACTTC	CASSLGWGSYEQYF
many	.	TRBV27	TRBJ1-3	TGTGCCAGCAGCCCGGACGGACGCTCTGGAAACACCATATATTTT	CASSPDGRSGNTIYF
many	TRBD2	TRBV5-1	TRBJ2-1	TGCGCCAGCAGCTTGTCTCTCGGCGGGAGGGCTTTCACCTACAATGAGCAGTTCTTC	CASSLSLGGRAFTYNEQFF
many	.	TRBV28	TRBJ2-7	TGTGCCAGCAGCGTCCGGGTGTACGAGCAGTACTTC	CASSVRVYEQYF
many	TRBD1	TRBV24-1	TRBJ2-1	TGTGCCACCAGTGATTTTTCCAGGGGGTCGTACAATGAGCAGTTCTTC	CATSDFSRGSYNEQFF
.	.	TRBV9	TRBJ2-1	TGTGCCAGCAGCGCTCCTGGTGCGGAGCCAAACAATGAGCAGTTCTTC	CASSAPGAEPNNEQFF
many	.	TRBV12-3/TRBV12-4	TRBJ1-1	TGTGCCAGCAGCCTCCGAAGTCTCAACACTGAAGCTTTCTTT	CASSLRSLNTEAFF
.	TRBD2	TRBV29-1	TRBJ2-1	TGCAGCGCCCTGGGGCGGGAGAAAGAACGCCCCTACAATGAGCAGTTCTTC	CSALGREKERPYNEQFF
few	.	TRBV4-2	TRBJ1-3	TGTGCCAGCAGCCAAGATTTCTTGTCCCACTCTGGAAACACCATATATTTT	CASSQDFLSHSGNTIYF
many	.	TRBV27	TRBJ1-2	TGTGCCAGCAGTTCTGGGATCTATGGCTACACCTTC	CASSSGIYGYTF